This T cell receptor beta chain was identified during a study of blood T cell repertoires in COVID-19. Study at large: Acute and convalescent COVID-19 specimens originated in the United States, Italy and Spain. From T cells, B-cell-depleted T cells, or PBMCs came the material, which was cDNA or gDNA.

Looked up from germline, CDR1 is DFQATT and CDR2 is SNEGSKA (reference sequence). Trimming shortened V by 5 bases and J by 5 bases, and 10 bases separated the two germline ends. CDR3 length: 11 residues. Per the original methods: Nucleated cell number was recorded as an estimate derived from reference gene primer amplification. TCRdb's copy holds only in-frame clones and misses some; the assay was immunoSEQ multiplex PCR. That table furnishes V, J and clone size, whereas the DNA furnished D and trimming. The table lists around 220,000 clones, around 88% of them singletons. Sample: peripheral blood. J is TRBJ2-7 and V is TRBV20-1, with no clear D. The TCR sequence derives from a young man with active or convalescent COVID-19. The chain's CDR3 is CSAPGSHEQYF. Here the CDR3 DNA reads TGCAGTGCTCCAGGATCGCACGAGCAGTACTTC.